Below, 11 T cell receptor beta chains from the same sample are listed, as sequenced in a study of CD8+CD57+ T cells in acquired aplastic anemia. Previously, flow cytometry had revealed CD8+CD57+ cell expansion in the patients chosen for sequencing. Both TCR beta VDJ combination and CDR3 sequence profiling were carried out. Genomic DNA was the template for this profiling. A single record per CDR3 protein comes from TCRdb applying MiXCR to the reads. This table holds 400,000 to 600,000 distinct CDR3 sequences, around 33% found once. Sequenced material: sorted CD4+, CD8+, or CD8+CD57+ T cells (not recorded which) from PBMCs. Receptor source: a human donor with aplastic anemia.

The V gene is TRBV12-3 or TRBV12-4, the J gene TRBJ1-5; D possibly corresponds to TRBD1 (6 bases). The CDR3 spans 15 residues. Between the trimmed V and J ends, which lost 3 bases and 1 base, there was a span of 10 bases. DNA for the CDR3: TGTGCCAGCAGTTTCCAGGGGCAGAGCAATCAGCCCCAGCATTTT. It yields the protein CASSFQGQSNQPQHF.

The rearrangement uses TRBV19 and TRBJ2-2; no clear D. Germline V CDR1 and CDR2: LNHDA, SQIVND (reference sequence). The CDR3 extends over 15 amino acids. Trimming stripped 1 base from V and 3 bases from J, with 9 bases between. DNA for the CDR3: TGTGCCAGTAGTATAGCCGGCAGATACACCGGGGAGCTGTTTTTT. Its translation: CASSIAGRYTGELFF. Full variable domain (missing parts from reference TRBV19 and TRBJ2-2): DGGITQSPKYLFRKEGQNVTLSCEQNLNHDAMYWYRQDPGQGLRLIYYSQIVNDFQKGDIAEGYSVSREKKESFPLTVTSAQKNPTAFYLCASSIAGRYTGELFFGEGSRLTVL.

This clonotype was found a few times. In DNA, the CDR3 is TGTGCCAGCAGCCAATCGGGGAATCGGGGCAATCAGCCCCAGCATTTT. This gives the protein CASSQSGNRGNQPQHF. V gene TRBV7-9 combines with J gene TRBJ1-5; D remains ambiguous. Trimming pared 5 bases from V and 2 bases from J, leaving 16 bases between. Germline CDR1 and CDR2: SEHNR and FQNEAQ (reference sequence). The CDR3 has 16 amino acids.

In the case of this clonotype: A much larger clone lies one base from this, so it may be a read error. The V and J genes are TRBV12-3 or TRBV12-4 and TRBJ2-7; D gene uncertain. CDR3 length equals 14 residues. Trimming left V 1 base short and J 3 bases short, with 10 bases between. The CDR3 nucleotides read TGTGCCAGCAGTTTAGTTTACCCCGACTACGAGCAGTACTTC. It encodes CASSLVYPDYEQYF.

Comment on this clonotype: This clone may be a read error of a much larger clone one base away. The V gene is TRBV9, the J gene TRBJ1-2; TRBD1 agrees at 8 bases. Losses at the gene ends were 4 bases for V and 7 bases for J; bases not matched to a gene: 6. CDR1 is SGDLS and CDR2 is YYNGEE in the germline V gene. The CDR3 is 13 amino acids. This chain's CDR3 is CASSPRDRSGYTF. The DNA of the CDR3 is TGTGCCAGCAGCCCCCGGGACAGGAGTGGCTACACCTTC. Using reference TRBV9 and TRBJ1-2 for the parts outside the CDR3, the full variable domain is DSGVTQTPKHLITATGQRVTLRCSPRSGDLSVYWYQQSLDQGLQFLIQYYNGEERAKGNILERFSAQQFPDLHSELNLSSLELGDSALYFCASSPRDRSGYTFGSGTRLTVV.

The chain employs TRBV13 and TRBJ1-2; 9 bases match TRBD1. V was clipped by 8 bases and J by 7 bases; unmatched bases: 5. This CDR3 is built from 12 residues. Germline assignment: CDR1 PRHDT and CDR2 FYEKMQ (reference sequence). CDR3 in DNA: TGTGCCAGCTCCGGGACAGGGATTGGCTACACCTTC. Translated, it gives CASSGTGIGYTF.

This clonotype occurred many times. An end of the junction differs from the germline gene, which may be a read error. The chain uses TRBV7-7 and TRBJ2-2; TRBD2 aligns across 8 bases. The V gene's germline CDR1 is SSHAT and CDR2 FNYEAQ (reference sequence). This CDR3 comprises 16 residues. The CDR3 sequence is CASSRLASDNTGELFF. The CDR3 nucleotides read TGTGCTAGCAGCCGACTAGCGTCCGATAACACCGGGGAGCTGTTTTTT.

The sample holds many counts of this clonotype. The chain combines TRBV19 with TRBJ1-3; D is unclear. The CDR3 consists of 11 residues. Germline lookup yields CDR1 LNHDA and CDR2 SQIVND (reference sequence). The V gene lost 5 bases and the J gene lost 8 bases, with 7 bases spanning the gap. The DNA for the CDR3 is TGTGCCAGTAGTGAACGAGACACCATATATTTT. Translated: CASSERDTIYF. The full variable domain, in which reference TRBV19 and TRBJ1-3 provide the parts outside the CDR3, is DGGITQSPKYLFRKEGQNVTLSCEQNLNHDAMYWYRQDPGQGLRLIYYSQIVNDFQKGDIAEGYSVSREKKESFPLTVTSAQKNPTAFYLCASSERDTIYFGEGSWLTVV.

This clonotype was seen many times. In DNA form, the CDR3 reads TGCAGTGCTAGCTCGACTTACAGGGAAGTCTATTCACCCCTCCACTTT. Amino acids: CSASSTYREVYSPLHF. V usage is TRBV20-1 and J usage is TRBJ1-6, with D maybe TRBD1 (6 bases). V was shortened by 3 bases and J by 8 bases, with 20 bases between the two germline ends. Germline V lookup: CDR1 DFQATT, CDR2 SNEGSKA (reference sequence). The CDR3 covers 16 residues.

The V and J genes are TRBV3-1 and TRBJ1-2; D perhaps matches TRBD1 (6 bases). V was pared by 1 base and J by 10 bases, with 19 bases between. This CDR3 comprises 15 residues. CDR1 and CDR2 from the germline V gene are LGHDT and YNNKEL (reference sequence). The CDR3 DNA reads TGTGCCAGCAGCCAAGTCATTAAACAGGGATCAGACTACACCTTC. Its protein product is CASSQVIKQGSDYTF.

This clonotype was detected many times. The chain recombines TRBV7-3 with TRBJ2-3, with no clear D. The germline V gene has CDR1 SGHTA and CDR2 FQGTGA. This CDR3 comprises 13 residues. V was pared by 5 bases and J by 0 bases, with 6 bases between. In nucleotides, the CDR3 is TGTGCCAGCAGCCCCACTAGCACAGATACGCAGTATTTT. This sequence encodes CASSPTSTDTQYF.